A single sample gave rise to the 19 T cell receptor beta chains below, sequenced in a study of CD8 T cells in ankylosing spondylitis. TCRdb re-derived calls from the 5' RACE reads in MiXCR, one entry per CDR3 protein. Altogether approximately 250,000 distinct CDR3 sequences are present, roughly 8% being singletons, with the ten largest covering 4% to 5.5%. Sample: blood, either unsorted or a sorted T cell fraction (not recorded which). The receptors derive from a female donor with ankylosing spondylitis or in good health (not recorded which).

This clonotype was counted many times. This chain joins TRBV5-1 and TRBJ2-3; the match to TRBD2 covers 11 bases. Germline-derived CDR1 and CDR2 are SGHRS and YFSETQ. The CDR3 covers 15 residues. V lost 4 bases and J lost 3; bases outside the gene matches: 4. The CDR3 spells CASSQLAGATDTQYF. CDR3 sequence (DNA): TGCGCCAGCAGCCAACTAGCGGGAGCGACAGATACGCAGTATTTT. The entire variable domain, with the rest obtained from reference TRBV5-1 and TRBJ2-3, is as follows: KAGVTQTPRYLIKTRGQQVTLSCSPISGHRSVSWYQQTPGQGLQFLFEYFSETQRNKGNFPGRFSGRQFSNSRSEMNVSTLELGDSALYLCASSQLAGATDTQYFGPGTRLTVL.

This clonotype was counted at least ten times. Its ends do not fully match the called genes, so a read error is possible. V usage is TRBV29-1 and J usage is TRBJ2-7; D unclear. The germline V gene encodes CDR1 SQVTM and CDR2 ANQGSEA. The CDR3 is 14 residues long. As DNA, the CDR3 is TGCTGCGTTGTCCTGGACGGTAGCTCCTACGAGCAGTACTTC. Encoded protein: CCVVLDGSSYEQYF.

This clonotype was recorded a few times. This chain joins TRBV20-1 and TRBJ2-5; TRBD2 might be the D (6 bases). V was pared by 6 bases and J by 5 bases, with 16 bases between. CDR3 length: 13 residues. The germline V gene has CDR1 DFQATT and CDR2 SNEGSKA (reference sequence). CDR3 amino acids: CSARDGRYETQYF. For the CDR3, the DNA is TGCAGTGCCCGGGACGGGAGATACGAGACCCAGTACTTC.

Details on this clonotype: A much larger clone sits a single nucleotide away, making a read error possible. CDR3 nucleotide sequence: TGTGCCAGCAGCTCATCTAGCACTTCATACAATGAGCAGTTCTTC. Translated: CASSSSSTSYNEQFF. This sequence joins TRBV7-9 and TRBJ2-1; possibly TRBD2 for D (5 bases). The V gene lost 4 bases and the J gene lost 4 bases, with 14 bases spanning the gap. The CDR3 length is 15 residues. Per germline, CDR1 SEHNR and CDR2 FQNEAQ (reference sequence).

There are many counts of this clonotype. The chain combines TRBV7-3 with TRBJ2-3, with 13 positions matching TRBD2. From germline, CDR1 is SGHTA and CDR2 FQGTGA. This CDR3 is 15 amino acids long. V trimming: 5 bases; J trimming: 4 bases; junction bases outside the gene matches: 3. CDR3 sequence (DNA): TGTGCCAGCAGCCCCGGACTAGCGGGAGCAGATACGCAGTATTTT. Its translation: CASSPGLAGADTQYF.

This clonotype was recorded only once. A read error may be the cause here, since a much bigger clone is one base away. The genes are TRBV9 and TRBJ2-1; 12 nucleotides align to TRBD2. The CDR3 sequence is 15 residues long. Germline CDR1 is SGDLS and CDR2 is YYNGEE. The CDR3 DNA reads TGTACCAGCAGCGTAGGGCTAGCGGGAGGGGGAGAGCAGTTCTTC. Encoded protein: CTSSVGLAGGGEQFF.

This clonotype was counted at least ten times. The gene calls are TRBV20-1 and TRBJ2-1; 10 bases fit TRBD2. Trimming cost V 1 base and J 7 bases; bases outside gene matches: 10. CDR3 size: 16 residues. Germline lookup yields CDR1 DFQATT and CDR2 SNEGSKA (reference sequence). The CDR3 region is CSARGKVLAGQNEQFF. The CDR3 DNA sequence: TGCAGTGCTAGAGGGAAAGTACTAGCGGGGCAAAATGAGCAGTTCTTC.

This clonotype was detected ten times or more. The chain uses TRBV5-1 and TRBJ1-2, with a possible D match to TRBD1 (5 bases). CDR1 and CDR2 (germline): SGHRS, YFSETQ. V dropped 5 bases and J dropped 4 bases, with 15 bases sitting between them. The CDR3 consists of 14 residues. The DNA for the CDR3 is TGCGCCAGCAGACCTGGGACGTTGGCCTATGGCTACACCTTC. Encoded protein: CASRPGTLAYGYTF.

On this clonotype itself: Possible read error: a much larger clone is one base away. CDR3 sequence (DNA): TGTGCCAGCAGCCCCAGTGCGGGGCTCGAAGCTTTCTTT. Amino acid sequence: CASSPSAGLEAFF. J is TRBJ1-1 and V is TRBV5-5, with D tentatively TRBD1 (5 bases). The V end lost 4 bases, the J end lost 8 bases, and 15 bases lay between the germline ends. CDR3 length: 13 residues. CDR1 SGHKS and CDR2 YYEKEE come from the germline V gene (reference sequence).

In this sample, this clonotype turned up many times. V is TRBV20-1 and J is TRBJ2-3; D may be TRBD1 or TRBD2 (5 bases each). Trimming shortened V by 5 bases and J by 2 bases, and 14 bases separated the two germline ends. The CDR3 length is 14 residues. Germline loops: CDR1 DFQATT, CDR2 SNEGSKA (reference sequence). The CDR3 sequence: CSAPGPGFTDTQYF. CDR3 bases: TGCAGTGCTCCGGGACCGGGGTTCACAGATACGCAGTATTTT.

This clonotype was seen at least ten times. This chain joins TRBV20-1 and TRBJ1-1; D gene unclear. V lost 3 bases to trimming and J lost 6 bases, with 5 bases between them. The CDR3 length is 10 residues. Germline loops: CDR1 DFQATT, CDR2 SNEGSKA (reference sequence). The CDR3, as DNA: TGCAGTGCTAGTCGGGCTGAAGCTTTCTTT. Residues: CSASRAEAFF.

This clonotype came up many times. CDR3 sequence: CASSFLGYYGYTF. The CDR3 DNA reads as TGTGCCAGCAGCTTCTTGGGGTACTATGGCTACACCTTC. The chain joins TRBV7-2 to TRBJ1-2; the D is unclear. Between the trimmed V and J ends, which lost 3 bases and 3 bases, there was a span of 8 bases. CDR3 size: 13 residues. From germline, CDR1 is SGHTA and CDR2 FQGNSA.

This clonotype was recorded at least ten times. The V call is TRBV5-1, the J call TRBJ2-1; 8 bases match TRBD1. CDR1 is SGHRS, CDR2 YFSETQ, per germline. The junction had 4 bases not matched to a gene; V was cut back by 3 bases and J by 5 bases. This CDR3 is built from 14 residues. Here the CDR3 reads CASSSDRGDNEQFF. The CDR3, as DNA: TGCGCCAGCAGCTCCGACAGGGGAGACAATGAGCAGTTCTTC.

The chain is built from TRBV11-2 and TRBJ1-2, with a weak D call TRBD1 (5 bases). Trimming removed 5 bases at V and 6 bases at J, with 16 bases between. The CDR3 contains 14 residues. Looked up from germline, CDR1 is SGHAT and CDR2 is FQNNGV. The CDR3 loop is CASSRDWTGDGYTF. For the CDR3, the DNA is TGTGCCAGCAGCCGGGATTGGACGGGGGATGGCTACACCTTC. The whole variable domain, filled in from reference TRBV11-2 and TRBJ1-2, reads EAGVAQSPRYKIIEKRQSVAFWCNPISGHATLYWYQQILGQGPKLLIQFQNNGVVDDSQLPKDRFSAERLKGVDSTLKIQPAKLEDSAVYLCASSRDWTGDGYTFGSGTRLTVV.

This clonotype has only a few counts. With a much larger clone just one base away, this may be a read error. The V call is TRBV29-1, the J call TRBJ2-1; D uncertain. This CDR3 is 15 amino acids long. Trimming shortened V by 4 bases and J by 0 bases, and 13 bases separated the two germline ends. Germline CDR1 SQVTM, CDR2 ANQGSEA. CDR3 region: CSVVRPPPSYNEQFF. The CDR3 region has the DNA TGCAGCGTTGTACGGCCCCCGCCCTCCTACAATGAGCAGTTCTTC.

This clonotype appeared many times. The J gene is TRBJ1-2, the V gene TRBV6-2 or TRBV6-3; maybe TRBD1 (6 bases). V was clipped by 4 bases and J by 3 bases, with 9 bases between them. CDR1 is MNHEY and CDR2 is SVGEGT in the germline V gene. The CDR3 runs 13 residues. The CDR3 nucleotides read TGTGCCAGCAGTTTGAACAGGGACTATGGCTACACCTTC. Translating it yields CASSLNRDYGYTF.

This clonotype was detected ten times or more. The J gene is TRBJ2-1, the V gene TRBV7-2, with unresolved D. V was pared by 4 bases and J by 3 bases, with 10 bases between. CDR3 length: 14 amino acids. CDR1 SGHTA and CDR2 FQGNSA come from the germline V gene. Written as DNA, the CDR3 is TGTGCCAGCAGCTCTCCGGTAAACTACAATGAGCAGTTCTTC. Translating gives CASSSPVNYNEQFF. The complete variable domain, with remaining parts taken from reference TRBV7-2 and TRBJ2-1, reads GAGVSQSPSNKVTEKGKDVELRCDPISGHTALYWYRQSLGQGLEFLIYFQGNSAPDKSGLPSDRFSAERTGGSVSTLTIQRTQQEDSAVYLCASSSPVNYNEQFFGPGTRLTVL.

About this clonotype: Germline and junction disagree at one end, which may indicate a read error. The V and J genes are TRBV18 and TRBJ1-2; TRBD1 might be the D (6 bases). The CDR3 contains 15 residues. Germline CDR1 KGHSH, CDR2 LQKENI. The CDR3 DNA reads TGTGCCAGCTCCCCCTTAGACAGGCCCGTCTATGACTACACCTTC. Amino acid sequence: CASSPLDRPVYDYTF.

The count of this clonotype is one. This may come from a read error, since a much larger clone is one base off. The rearrangement uses TRBV7-6 and TRBJ2-2; D perhaps matches TRBD2 (6 bases). Germline V gives CDR1 SGHVS, CDR2 FNYEAQ. The CDR3 extends over 11 amino acids. This chain's CDR3 is CASLRGGEPFF. The CDR3 nucleotides read TGTGCCAGCCTACGAGGCGGGGAGCCGTTTTTT.